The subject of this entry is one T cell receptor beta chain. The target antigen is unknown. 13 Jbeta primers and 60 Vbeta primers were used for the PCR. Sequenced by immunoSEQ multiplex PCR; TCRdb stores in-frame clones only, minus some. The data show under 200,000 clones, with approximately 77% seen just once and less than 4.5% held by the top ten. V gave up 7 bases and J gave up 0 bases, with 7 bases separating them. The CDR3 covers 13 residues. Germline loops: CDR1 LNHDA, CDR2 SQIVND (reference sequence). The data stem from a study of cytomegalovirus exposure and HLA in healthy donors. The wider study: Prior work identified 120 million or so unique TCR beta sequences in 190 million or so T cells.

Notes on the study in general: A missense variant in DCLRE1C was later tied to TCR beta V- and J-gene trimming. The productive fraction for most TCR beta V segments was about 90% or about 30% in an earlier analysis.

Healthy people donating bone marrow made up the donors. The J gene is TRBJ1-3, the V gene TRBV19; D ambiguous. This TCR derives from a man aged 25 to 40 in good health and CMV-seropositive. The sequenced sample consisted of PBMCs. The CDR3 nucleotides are TGTGCCAGTACCCCAGACTCTGGAAACACCATATATTTT. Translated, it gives CASTPDSGNTIYF.